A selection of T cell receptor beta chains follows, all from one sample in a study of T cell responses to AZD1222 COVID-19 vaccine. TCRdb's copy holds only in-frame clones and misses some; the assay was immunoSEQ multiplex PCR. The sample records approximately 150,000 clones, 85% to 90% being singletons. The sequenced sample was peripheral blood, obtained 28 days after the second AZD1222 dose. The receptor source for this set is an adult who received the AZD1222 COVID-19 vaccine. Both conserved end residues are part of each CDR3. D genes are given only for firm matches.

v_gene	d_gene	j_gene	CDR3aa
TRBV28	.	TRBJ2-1	CASSFDGDNEQFF
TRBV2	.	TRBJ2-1	CASNRANEQFF
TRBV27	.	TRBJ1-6	CASSLKGGSYNSPLHF
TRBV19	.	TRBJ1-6	CASMRADNSPLHF
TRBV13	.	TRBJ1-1	CASSLGREGTEAFF
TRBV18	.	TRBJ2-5	CASSPGTQETQYF
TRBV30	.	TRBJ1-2	CAWSVQGTYGYTF
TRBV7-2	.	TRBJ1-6	CASNSIRNSPLHF
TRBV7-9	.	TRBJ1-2	CASSTPQAGDGYTF
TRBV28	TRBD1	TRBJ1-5	CASRVFSPAQGQRQPQHF
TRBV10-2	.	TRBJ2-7	CASSENQVGEQYF
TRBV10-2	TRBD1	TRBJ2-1	CASRGQAQINEQFF